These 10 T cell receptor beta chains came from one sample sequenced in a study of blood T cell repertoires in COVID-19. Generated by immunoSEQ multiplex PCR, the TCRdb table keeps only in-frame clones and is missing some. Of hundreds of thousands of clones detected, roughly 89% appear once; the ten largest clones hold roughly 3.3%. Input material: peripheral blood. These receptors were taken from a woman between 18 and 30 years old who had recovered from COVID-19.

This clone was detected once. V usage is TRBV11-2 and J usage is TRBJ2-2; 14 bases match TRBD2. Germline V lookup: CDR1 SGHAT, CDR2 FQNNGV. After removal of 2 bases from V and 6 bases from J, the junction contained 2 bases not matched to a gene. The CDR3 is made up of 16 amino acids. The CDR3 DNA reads TGTGCCAGCAGCTTAATGACTAGCGGGAGGGCCGGGGAGCTGTTTTTT. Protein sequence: CASSLMTSGRAGELFF.

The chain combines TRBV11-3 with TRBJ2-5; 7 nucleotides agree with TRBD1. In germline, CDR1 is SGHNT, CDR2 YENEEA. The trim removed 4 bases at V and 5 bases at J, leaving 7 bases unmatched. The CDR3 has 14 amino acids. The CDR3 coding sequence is TGTGCCAGCAGCTCGACAGGGTTTCATGAGACCCAGTACTTC. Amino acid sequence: CASSSTGFHETQYF.

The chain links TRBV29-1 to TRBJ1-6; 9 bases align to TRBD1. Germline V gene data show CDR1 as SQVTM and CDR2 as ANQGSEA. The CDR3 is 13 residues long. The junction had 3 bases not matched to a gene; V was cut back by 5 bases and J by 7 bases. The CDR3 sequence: CSVTTGGNSPLHF. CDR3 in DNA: TGCAGCGTTACGACAGGGGGAAATTCACCCCTCCACTTT.

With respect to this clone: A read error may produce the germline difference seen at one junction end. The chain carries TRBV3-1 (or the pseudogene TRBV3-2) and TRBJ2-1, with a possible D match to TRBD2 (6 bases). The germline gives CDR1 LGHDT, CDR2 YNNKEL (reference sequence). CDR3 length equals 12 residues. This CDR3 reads CASSRSRTNSLF. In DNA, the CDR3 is TGTGCCAGCAGCCGGTCGCGGACTAATTCGCTCTTC.

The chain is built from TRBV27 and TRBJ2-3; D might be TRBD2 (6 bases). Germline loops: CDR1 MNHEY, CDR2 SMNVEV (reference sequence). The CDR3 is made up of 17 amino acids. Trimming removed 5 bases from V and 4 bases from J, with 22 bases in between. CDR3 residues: CASSLFRLGLLPDTQYF. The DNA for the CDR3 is TGTGCCAGCAGTCTTTTCCGGCTGGGACTTTTACCAGATACGCAGTATTTT.

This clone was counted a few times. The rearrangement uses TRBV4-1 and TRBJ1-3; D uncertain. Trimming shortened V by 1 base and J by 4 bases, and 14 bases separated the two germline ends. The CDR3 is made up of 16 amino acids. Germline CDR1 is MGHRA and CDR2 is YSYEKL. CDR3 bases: TGCGCCAGCAGCCAAGCAACGTTCACTATGGGAAACACCATATATTTT. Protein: CASSQATFTMGNTIYF.

CDR3 DNA sequence: TGTGCCAGCAGCAAAACAGGGACCTATGGCTACACCTTC. This gives the protein CASSKTGTYGYTF. J is TRBJ1-2 and V is TRBV21-1; the DNA was not compared with TRBD1, the D call given in the table. TRBV21-1 is recorded as a pseudogene. CDR3 length equals 13 residues.

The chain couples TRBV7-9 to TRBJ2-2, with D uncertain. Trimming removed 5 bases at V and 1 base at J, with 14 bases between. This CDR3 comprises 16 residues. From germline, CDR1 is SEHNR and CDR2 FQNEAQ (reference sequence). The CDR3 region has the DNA TGTGCCAGCAGCCCGCGTCGCGGCTGGAACACCGGGGAGCTGTTTTTT. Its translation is CASSPRRGWNTGELFF.

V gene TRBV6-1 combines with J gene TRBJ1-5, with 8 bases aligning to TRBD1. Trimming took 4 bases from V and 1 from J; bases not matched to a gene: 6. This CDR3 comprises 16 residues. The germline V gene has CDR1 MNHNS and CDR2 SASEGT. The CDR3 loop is CASSARTGRSNQPQHF. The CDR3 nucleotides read TGTGCCAGCAGTGCCCGGACAGGGCGAAGCAATCAGCCCCAGCATTTT.

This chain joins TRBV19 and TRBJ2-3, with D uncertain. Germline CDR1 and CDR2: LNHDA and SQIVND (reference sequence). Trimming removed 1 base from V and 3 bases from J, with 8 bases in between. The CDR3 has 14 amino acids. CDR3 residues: CASSIARVTDTQYF. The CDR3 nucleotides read TGTGCCAGTAGTATAGCTCGGGTAACAGATACGCAGTATTTT.